This TCR beta chain was profiled in a study of OX40 agonist ivuxolimab in advanced cancers. Study information: Every 2 weeks, patients got intravenous ivuxolimab at one of six dose levels (0.01-10 mg/kg). Three patients responded partially, comprising one with hepatocellular carcinoma and two with cutaneous melanoma. Overall study results and limits: At 0.1-3.0 mg/kg, partial responders had clonal expansion among the lowest observed. Among some nonresponders, normalized T-cell clonal expansion was also low.

Data came from immunoSEQ multiplex PCR; TCRdb stores just in-frame clones and leaves some out. This table has about 66,000 clones, 75% to 90% appearing once. V lost 5 bases and J 2 bases, leaving 9 bases between the germline ends. The CDR3 length is 14 residues. The germline V gene encodes CDR1 SEHNR and CDR2 FQNEAQ (reference sequence). With respect to this clone: Its specificity is unknown.

The source is an adult with an advanced solid tumor such as melanoma, head and neck, liver or kidney cancer. This sequence joins TRBV7-9 and TRBJ1-4; D not resolved. Sequencing was performed on CD4+ or CD8+ T cells sorted from blood, taken in a trial of the OX40 agonist ivuxolimab. The CDR3 sequence is CASSMSQTNEKLFF. Written as DNA, the CDR3 is TGTGCCAGCAGCATGAGTCAGACTAATGAAAAACTGTTTTTT.